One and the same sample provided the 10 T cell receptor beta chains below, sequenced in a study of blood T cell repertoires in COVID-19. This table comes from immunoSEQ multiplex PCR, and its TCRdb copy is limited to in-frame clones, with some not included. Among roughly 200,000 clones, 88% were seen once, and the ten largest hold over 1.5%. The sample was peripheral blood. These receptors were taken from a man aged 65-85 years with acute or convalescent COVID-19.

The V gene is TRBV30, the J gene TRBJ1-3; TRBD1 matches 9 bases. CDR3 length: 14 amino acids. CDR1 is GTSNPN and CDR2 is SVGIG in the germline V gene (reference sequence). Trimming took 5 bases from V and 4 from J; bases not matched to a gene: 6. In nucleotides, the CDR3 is TGTGCCTGGTCGGGACAGGGCTCGGGAAACACCATATATTTT. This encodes CAWSGQGSGNTIYF.

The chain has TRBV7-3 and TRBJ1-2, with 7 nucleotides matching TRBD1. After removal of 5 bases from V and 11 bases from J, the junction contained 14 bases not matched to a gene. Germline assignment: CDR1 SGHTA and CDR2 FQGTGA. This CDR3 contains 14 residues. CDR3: CASSPQGVPRGYTF. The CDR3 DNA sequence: TGTGCCAGCAGCCCCCAGGGGGTCCCCCGGGGGTACACCTTC. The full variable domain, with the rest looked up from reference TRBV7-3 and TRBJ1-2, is GAGVSQTPSNKVTEKGKYVELRCDPISGHTALYWYRQSLGQGPEFLIYFQGTGAADDSGLPNDRFFAVRPEGSVSTLKIQRTERGDSAVYLCASSPQGVPRGYTFGSGTRLTVV.

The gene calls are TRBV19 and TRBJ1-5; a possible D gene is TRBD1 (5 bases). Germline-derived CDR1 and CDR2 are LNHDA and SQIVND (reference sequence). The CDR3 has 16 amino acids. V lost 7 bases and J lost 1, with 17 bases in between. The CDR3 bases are TGTGCCAGTAAGGCGGAAACAGGTGGGAGCAATCAGCCCCAGCATTTT. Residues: CASKAETGGSNQPQHF.

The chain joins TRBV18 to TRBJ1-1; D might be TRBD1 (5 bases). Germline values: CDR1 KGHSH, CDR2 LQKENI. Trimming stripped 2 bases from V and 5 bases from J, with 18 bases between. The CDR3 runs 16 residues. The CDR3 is CASSPILGAKGTEAFF. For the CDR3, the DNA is TGTGCCAGCTCACCAATTCTAGGGGCTAAGGGGACTGAAGCTTTCTTT.

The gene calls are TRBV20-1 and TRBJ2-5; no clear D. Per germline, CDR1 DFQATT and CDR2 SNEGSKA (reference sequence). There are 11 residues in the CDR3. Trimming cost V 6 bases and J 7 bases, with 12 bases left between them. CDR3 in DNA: TGCAGTGCCCCTAATATCGGGACCCAGTACTTC. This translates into CSAPNIGTQYF.

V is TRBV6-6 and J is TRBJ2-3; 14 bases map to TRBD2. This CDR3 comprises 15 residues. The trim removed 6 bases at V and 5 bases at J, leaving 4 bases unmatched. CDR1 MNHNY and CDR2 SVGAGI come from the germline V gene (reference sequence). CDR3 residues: CASRRLAGGKDTQYF. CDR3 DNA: TGTGCCAGCAGACGACTAGCGGGAGGGAAAGATACGCAGTATTTT.

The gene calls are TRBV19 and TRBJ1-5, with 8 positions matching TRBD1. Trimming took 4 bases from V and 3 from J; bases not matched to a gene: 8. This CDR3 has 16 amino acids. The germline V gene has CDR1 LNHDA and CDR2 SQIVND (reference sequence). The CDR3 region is CASSSPDRVINQPQHF. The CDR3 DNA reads TGTGCCAGTAGTAGTCCGGACAGGGTCATCAATCAGCCCCAGCATTTT.

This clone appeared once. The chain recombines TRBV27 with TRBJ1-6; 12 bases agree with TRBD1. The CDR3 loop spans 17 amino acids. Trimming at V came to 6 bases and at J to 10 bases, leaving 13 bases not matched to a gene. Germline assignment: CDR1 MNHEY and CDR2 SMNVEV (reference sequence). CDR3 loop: CASRSGTGGKSGSPLHF. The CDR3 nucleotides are TGTGCCAGCAGGTCGGGGACAGGGGGCAAATCGGGCTCACCCCTCCACTTT.

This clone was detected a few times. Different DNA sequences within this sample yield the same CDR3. This chain's CDR3 is CASSARQGENTEAFF. The CDR3 coding sequence is TGTGCCAGCAGCGCTCGACAGGGTGAGAACACTGAAGCTTTCTTT. V and J are TRBV7-9 and TRBJ1-1, with 7 bases lining up with TRBD1. In germline, CDR1 is SEHNR, CDR2 FQNEAQ (reference sequence). J lost 1 base, V lost 5 bases, and 7 bases had no gene match. The CDR3 covers 15 residues.

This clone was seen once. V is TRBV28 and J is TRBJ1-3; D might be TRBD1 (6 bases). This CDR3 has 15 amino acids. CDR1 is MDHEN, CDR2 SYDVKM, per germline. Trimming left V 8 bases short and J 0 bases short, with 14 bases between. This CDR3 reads CASGVGQLSGNTIYF. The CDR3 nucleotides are TGTGCCAGCGGCGTCGGACAGCTCTCTGGAAACACCATATATTTT.